The 4 T cell receptor beta chains listed next were all sequenced from one sample in a study of vaccination and CD4 T cells after COVID-19. No antigen is known for these receptors. Cultured CD4+ T cell DNA underwent sequencing with the Oncomine TCR Beta short-read assay. MiXCR, applied by TCRdb to the PCR reads, yields one record per CDR3 protein. This sample has roughly 15,000 distinct CDR3 sequences, with about 31% found just once. Treatment specified: approximately 10-day PBMC culture with coronavirus spike peptide pools or control peptides (ViraFEST assay). Input material: cultured CD4+ T cells from blood. Receptors originate from a human donor with COVID-19.

This chain uses TRBV27 with TRBJ1-4, with D perhaps TRBD1 (5 bases). Trimming removed 6 bases from V and 8 bases from J, with 10 bases in between. The CDR3 runs 12 residues. From germline, CDR1 is MNHEY and CDR2 SMNVEV (reference sequence). DNA for the CDR3: TGTGCCAGCAGGACAGCAGACGAAAAACTGTTTTTT. Translated, it gives CASRTADEKLFF.

J is TRBJ2-1 and V is TRBV7-3, with D perhaps TRBD2 (7 bases). Germline lookup yields CDR1 SGHTA and CDR2 FQGTGA. The CDR3 is 15 residues long. V was cut by 5 bases and J by 5 bases, with 16 bases left in between. The DNA for the CDR3 is TGTGCCAGCAGCCCCCGACTAGGGGGGGACAATGAGCAGTTCTTC. This sequence encodes CASSPRLGGDNEQFF. The variable domain in full, with the rest retrieved from reference TRBV7-3 and TRBJ2-1, is GAGVSQTPSNKVTEKGKYVELRCDPISGHTALYWYRQSLGQGPEFLIYFQGTGAADDSGLPNDRFFAVRPEGSVSTLKIQRTERGDSAVYLCASSPRLGGDNEQFFGPGTRLTVL.

The chain is built from TRBV7-6 and TRBJ2-1, with 12 nucleotides matching TRBD2. Germline V gene sequence: CDR1 SGHVS, CDR2 FNYEAQ. The CDR3 totals 18 residues. V shed 0 bases, J shed 7 bases, and the junction held 10 bases outside the gene matches. The CDR3 loop is CASSLALLAGGNLNEQFF. The CDR3 DNA reads as TGTGCCAGCAGCTTAGCGCTACTAGCGGGGGGAAACCTGAATGAGCAGTTCTTC.

In its sample, this clonotype was seen a few times. The V gene is TRBV11-2, the J gene TRBJ1-5, with D unresolved. Germline V CDR1 and CDR2: SGHAT, FQNNGV. The CDR3 consists of 13 residues. V was cut by 1 base and J by 7 bases, with 8 bases left in between. The CDR3 region has the DNA TGTGCCAGCAGCTTAGGGGCGGACCAGCCCCAGCATTTT. It codes for CASSLGADQPQHF.